This T cell receptor (beta chain) derives from a study of blood T cell repertoires in COVID-19 (dated by TCRdb to the early 2020s). About the full investigation: Samples covering the acute and convalescent phases of COVID-19 were provided by collaborators in the United States, Italy and Spain. A de-identified subject ID, COVID-19 status, age in years and sex were almost always included in the sample metadata. The material from the prospective study consisted of cDNA or gDNA derived from T cells, B-cell-depleted T cells, or PBMCs. Samples came from the ongoing ImmuneRACE study (first 160 participants) plus 1,254 subjects from 6 global collaborators. A freely available public database, intended as a resource for researchers studying the immune response to SARS-CoV-2, is where the repertoires were released. HLA class I and class II types, where available, came from metadata supplied by the sample provider rather than from assay-based typing. Deeply sampled blood TCRbeta repertoires from subjects exposed to, actively infected with, or recovered from COVID-19 were included in the dataset. Results the study describes overall, beyond this receptor: The quantity of clinical and demographic metadata differed by source and by participant and was supplied without curation.

TCRbeta CDR3 regions were amplified from genomic DNA by means of the immunoSEQ Assay, a bias-controlled multiplex PCR. Regarding the original processing steps: Within the assay, amplification of reference gene primers was used to estimate how many nucleated cells each sample contained. Sequence reads were collapsed and filtered to measure the absolute abundance of every unique TCRbeta CDR3 rearrangement. Productive Simpson clonality was computed per sample as the square root of Simpson's diversity index over productive rearrangements. Held by TCRdb, this immuneACCESS table contains in-frame sequences only and omits some clones. Under half of the omission traces to an unresolved V gene where checked; the cause of the rest is unknown. That table is the source of V, J and clone size, and D and trimming were worked out from the DNA. Within this sample are approximately 190,000 clones, with 88% of them counted one time only. The ten top clones hold 5.5% to 7% of the sample.

Concerning this clone: Its antigen remains unidentified. No qualities accompany the bases; no much larger clone lies one base away.

Samples from volunteer blood donors who had recovered from COVID-19 were contributed by a second Seattle source. The collaborating institutions used their own protocols to collect whole blood in K2EDTA tubes. For TCRbeta analysis, collaborators shipped samples in one of three forms: frozen whole blood, isolated PBMCs, or DNA extracted from either of those sample types. Sequenced material: peripheral blood. This TCR was recovered from a woman aged 40 to 49 who had recovered from COVID-19.

The DNA sequence reads TGTGCCAGCAGCTTGGGGCAGAATCTAGCCAAAAACATTCAGTACTTC. It translates as CASSLGQNLAKNIQYF. Recombination connected TRBV5-4 to TRBJ2-4; no D segment can be confidently identified. The germline V gene (reference sequence) specifies SGHNT as CDR1 and YYREEE as CDR2. Deletion took 0 bases off V and 0 bases off J, with a span of 10 bases between the germline ends. The CDR3 runs 16 residues from the cysteine to the phenylalanine. The only DNA kept is the CDR3, 48 bases in frame from the first base.